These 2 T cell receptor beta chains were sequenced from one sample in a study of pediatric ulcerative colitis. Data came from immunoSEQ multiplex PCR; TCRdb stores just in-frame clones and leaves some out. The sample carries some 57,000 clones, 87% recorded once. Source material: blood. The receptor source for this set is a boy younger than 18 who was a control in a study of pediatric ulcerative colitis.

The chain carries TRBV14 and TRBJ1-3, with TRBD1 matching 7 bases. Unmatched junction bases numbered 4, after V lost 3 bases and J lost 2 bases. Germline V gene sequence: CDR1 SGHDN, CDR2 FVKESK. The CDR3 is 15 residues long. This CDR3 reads CASSQPGTAGNTIYF. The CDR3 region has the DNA TGTGCCAGCAGCCAGCCCGGGACAGCTGGAAACACCATATATTTT.

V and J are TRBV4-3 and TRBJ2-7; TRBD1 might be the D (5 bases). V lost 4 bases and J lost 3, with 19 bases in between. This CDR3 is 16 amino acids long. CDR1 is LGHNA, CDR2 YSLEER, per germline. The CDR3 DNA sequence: TGCGCCAGCAGCCGGACCCTAGGGGTGTCCGTCTACGAGCAGTACTTC. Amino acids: CASSRTLGVSVYEQYF.